A single sample is the source of the 4 T cell receptor beta chains below, sequenced in a study of control samples from healthy donors and cancer patients. Here immunoSEQ multiplex PCR was the method, and the copy in TCRdb shows in-frame clones only, minus some. The table lists under 150,000 clones, 80% to 90% of them singletons. Sequenced: PBMCs. All receptors derive from a woman in her forties or fifties with colorectal cancer.

The V and J genes are TRBV18 and TRBJ1-3, with D unresolved. V lost 2 bases, J lost 2 bases, and 10 bases lay in between. CDR3 size: 15 residues. Germline-derived CDR1 and CDR2 are KGHSH and LQKENI. CDR3 loop: CASSPSTRTGNTIYF. CDR3 bases: TGTGCCAGCTCACCAAGCACGAGGACTGGAAACACCATATATTTT.

The V gene is TRBV6-5, the J gene TRBJ1-2; D unclear. The CDR3 has 13 residues. V gave up 2 bases and J gave up 2 bases, with 6 bases separating them. Germline V gene lookup returns CDR1 MNHEY and CDR2 SVGAGI. The DNA for the CDR3 is TGTGCCAGCAGTTACAACGGCAACTATGGCTACACCTTC. Translating it yields CASSYNGNYGYTF.

This chain uses TRBV12-3 or TRBV12-4 with TRBJ1-2, with D unresolved. The CDR3 length is 12 residues. Trimming stripped 6 bases from V and 2 bases from J, with 7 bases between. The CDR3 spells CASSSNNYGYTF. Here the CDR3 DNA reads TGTGCCAGCAGCTCTAACAACTATGGCTACACCTTC.

This clone was found once. The chain employs TRBV9 and TRBJ1-1, with a tentative D call TRBD1 (6 bases). The germline gives CDR1 SGDLS, CDR2 YYNGEE. V was cut by 4 bases and J by 1 base, with 17 bases left in between. The CDR3 spans 16 residues. Here the CDR3 reads CASSPLGGGRNTEAFF. Here the CDR3 DNA reads TGTGCCAGCAGCCCTCTGGGGGGCGGGCGGAACACTGAAGCTTTCTTT.